This entry features one TCR beta chain sequence. Its specificity is not known. The assay was immunoSEQ multiplex PCR, and TCRdb's table has in-frame clones only and misses some. The table shows about 1.1 million clones, with approximately 75% occurring only once. These data originate in a study of shared clonotypes between healthy human individuals. Study-level points and caveats: A small donor pool kept down the genetic and exposure-history diversity that was represented.

The V gene end was trimmed by 4 bases and the J gene end by 7 bases; junction bases not matched to a gene: 11. CDR3 size: 16 residues. Germline assignment: CDR1 SGHTA and CDR2 FQGTGA. This chain links TRBV7-3 with TRBJ2-1, with 9 positions matching TRBD1. This TCR was recovered from a man aged 18 to 29 in good health. Some clones in this sample may be carry-over from other donors' samples. Sample: memory CD4+ T cells from PBMCs. The sample's subset: CD45RA-negative fraction. The CDR3 region has the DNA TGTGCCAGCAGCTCCCTTGCGACAGGGGGAGGAAATGAGCAGTTCTTC. It specifies CASSSLATGGGNEQFF. The entire variable domain, with the rest obtained from reference TRBV7-3 and TRBJ2-1, is as follows: GAGVSQTPSNKVTEKGKYVELRCDPISGHTALYWYRQSLGQGPEFLIYFQGTGAADDSGLPNDRFFAVRPEGSVSTLKIQRTERGDSAVYLCASSSLATGGGNEQFFGPGTRLTVL.